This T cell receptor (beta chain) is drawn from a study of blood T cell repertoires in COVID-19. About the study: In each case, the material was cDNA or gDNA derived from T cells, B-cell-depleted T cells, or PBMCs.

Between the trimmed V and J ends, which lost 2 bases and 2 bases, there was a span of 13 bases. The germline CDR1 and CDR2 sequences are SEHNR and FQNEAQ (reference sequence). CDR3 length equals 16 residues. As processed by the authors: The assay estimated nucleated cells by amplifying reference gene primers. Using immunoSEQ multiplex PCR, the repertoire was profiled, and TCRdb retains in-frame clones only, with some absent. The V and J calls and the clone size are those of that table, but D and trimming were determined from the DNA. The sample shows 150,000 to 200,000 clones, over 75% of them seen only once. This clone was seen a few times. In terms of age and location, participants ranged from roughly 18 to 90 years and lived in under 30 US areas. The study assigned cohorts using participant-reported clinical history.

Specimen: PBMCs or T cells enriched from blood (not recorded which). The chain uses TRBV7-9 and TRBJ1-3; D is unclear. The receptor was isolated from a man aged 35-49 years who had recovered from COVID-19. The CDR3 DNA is TGTGCCAGCAGCTTACAGTCACAGAGGGCTGGAAACACCATATATTTT. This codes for CASSLQSQRAGNTIYF.